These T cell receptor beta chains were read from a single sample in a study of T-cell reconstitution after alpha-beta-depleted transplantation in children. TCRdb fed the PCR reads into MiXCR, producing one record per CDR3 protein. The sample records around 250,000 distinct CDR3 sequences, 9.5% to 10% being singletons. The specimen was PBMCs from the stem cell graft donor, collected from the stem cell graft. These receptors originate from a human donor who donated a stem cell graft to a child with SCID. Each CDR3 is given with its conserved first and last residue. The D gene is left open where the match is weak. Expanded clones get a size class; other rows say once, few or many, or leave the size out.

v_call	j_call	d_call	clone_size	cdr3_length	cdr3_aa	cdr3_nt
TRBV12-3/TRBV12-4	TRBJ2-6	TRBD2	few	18	CASSLPGGTSRGANVLTF	TGTGCCAGCAGTTTACCCGGGGGGACGTCTCGTGGGGCCAACGTCCTGACTTTC
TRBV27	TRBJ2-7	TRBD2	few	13	CASLTGGGNRQYF	TGTGCCAGCCTCACTGGCGGGGGGAATCGGCAGTACTTC
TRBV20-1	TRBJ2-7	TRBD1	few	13	CSARDGQAYEQYF	TGCAGTGCTAGAGATGGACAGGCCTACGAGCAGTACTTC
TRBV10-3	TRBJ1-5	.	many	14	CAISLDGDNQPQHF	TGTGCCATCAGTCTGGACGGGGACAATCAGCCCCAGCATTTT
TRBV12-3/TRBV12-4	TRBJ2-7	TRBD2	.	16	CASSSIAGGPAYEQYF	TGTGCCAGCAGTTCCATAGCGGGGGGGCCTGCCTACGAGCAGTACTTC
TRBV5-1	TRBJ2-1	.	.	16	CASSLFGDTTLNEQFF	TGCGCCAGCAGCTTGTTTGGGGACACCACACTCAATGAGCAGTTCTTC
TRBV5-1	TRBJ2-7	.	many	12	CASMADSYEQYF	TGCGCCAGCATGGCCGACTCCTACGAGCAGTACTTC
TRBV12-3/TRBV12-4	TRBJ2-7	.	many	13	CASSLGAGREQYF	TGTGCCAGCAGTTTAGGGGCAGGAAGGGAGCAGTACTTC
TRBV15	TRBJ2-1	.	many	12	CATSRVSDEQFF	TGTGCCACCAGCAGAGTTAGTGATGAGCAGTTCTTC
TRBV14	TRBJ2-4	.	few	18	CASSQGPTGGLAKNIQYF	TGTGCCAGCAGCCAAGGCCCGACAGGTGGATTGGCCAAAAACATTCAGTACTTC
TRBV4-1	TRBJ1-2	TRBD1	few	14	CASSPDRGGYGYTF	TGCGCCAGCAGCCCCGACAGGGGAGGCTATGGCTACACCTTC
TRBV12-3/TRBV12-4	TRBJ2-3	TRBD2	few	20	CASSPSRLAGTRPDTDTQYF	TGTGCCAGCAGTCCAAGTCGACTAGCGGGAACCCGCCCCGACACAGATACGCAGTATTTT
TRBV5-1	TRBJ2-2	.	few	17	CASSQPRPDSYTGELFF	TGCGCCAGCAGCCAACCCAGACCGGACAGCTACACCGGGGAGCTGTTTTTT
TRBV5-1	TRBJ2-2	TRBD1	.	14	CASNRDSNTGELFF	TGCGCCAGTAATCGGGACAGTAACACCGGGGAGCTGTTTTTT
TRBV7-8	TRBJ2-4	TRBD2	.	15	CASSPLAGAKNIQYF	TGTGCCAGCAGCCCCCTAGCGGGAGCCAAAAACATTCAGTACTTC
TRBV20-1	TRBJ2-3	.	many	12	CSSPDSGNTQYF	TGCAGTTCTCCAGACTCCGGGAATACGCAGTATTTT
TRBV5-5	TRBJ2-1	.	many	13	CASSLLRDNEQFF	TGTGCCAGCAGCTTGCTCCGAGACAATGAGCAGTTCTTC
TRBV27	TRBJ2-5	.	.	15	CASRQKWGRLETQYF	TGTGCCAGCAGACAGAAGTGGGGGCGGTTAGAGACCCAGTACTTC
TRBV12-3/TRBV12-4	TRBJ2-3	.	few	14	CATYQWGAGDTQYF	TGTGCCACCTACCAGTGGGGGGCGGGAGATACGCAGTATTTT
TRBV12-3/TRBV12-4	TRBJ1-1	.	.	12	CASSLLPFEAFF	TGTGCCAGCAGCCTCCTTCCCTTTGAAGCTTTCTTT
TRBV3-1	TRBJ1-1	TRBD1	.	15	CASSQNRGSGTEAFF	TGTGCCAGCAGCCAGAACAGGGGATCGGGAACTGAAGCTTTCTTT
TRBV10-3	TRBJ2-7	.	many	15	CAISESGGSSYEQYF	TGTGCCATCAGTGAGTCCGGCGGTAGCTCCTACGAGCAGTACTTC
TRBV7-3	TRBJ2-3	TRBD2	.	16	CASSLLAGGTTDTQYF	TGTGCCAGCAGCTTACTAGCGGGGGGGACCACAGATACGCAGTATTTT
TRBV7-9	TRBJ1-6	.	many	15	CASSLAAGLNSPLHF	TGTGCCAGCAGCTTAGCCGCAGGGCTTAATTCACCCCTCCACTTT
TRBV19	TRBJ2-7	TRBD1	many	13	CASSTGQGYEQYF	TGTGCCAGTAGTACGGGACAGGGCTACGAGCAGTACTTC
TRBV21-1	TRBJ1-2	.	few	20	CASSKIQGRDRDPINYGYTF	TGTGCCAGCAGCAAAATTCAAGGCCGGGACAGGGATCCCATTAACTATGGCTACACCTTC
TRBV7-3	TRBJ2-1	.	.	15	CASSITTGPGDEQFF	TGTGCCAGCAGCATAACCACCGGGCCCGGGGATGAGCAGTTCTTC
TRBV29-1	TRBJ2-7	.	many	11	CSVVVIYEQYF	TGCAGCGTTGTGGTCATCTACGAGCAGTACTTC
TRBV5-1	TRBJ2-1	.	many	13	CASSLTSFYEQFF	TGCGCCAGCAGCTTGACTAGTTTTTATGAGCAGTTCTTC
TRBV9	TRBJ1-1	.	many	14	CASSAGRRNTEAFF	TGTGCCAGCAGCGCAGGACGGAGGAACACTGAAGCTTTCTTT
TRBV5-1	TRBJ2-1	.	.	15	CASSLSKGPYNEQFF	TGCGCCAGCAGCTTGTCTAAAGGACCCTACAATGAGCAGTTCTTC
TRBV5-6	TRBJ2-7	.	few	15	CASSFRAGASYEQYF	TGTGCCAGCAGCTTCAGGGCAGGGGCAAGCTACGAGCAGTACTTC
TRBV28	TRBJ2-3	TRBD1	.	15	CASTRLDRERDTQYF	TGTGCCAGCACCCGGCTGGACAGGGAGAGAGATACGCAGTATTTT
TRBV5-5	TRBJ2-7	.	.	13	CASSFFPDYEQYF	TGTGCCAGCAGCTTTTTTCCGGACTACGAGCAGTACTTC
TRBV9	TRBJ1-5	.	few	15	CASSPGMSGLEPQHF	TGTGCCAGCAGCCCCGGAATGTCGGGACTAGAGCCCCAGCATTTT
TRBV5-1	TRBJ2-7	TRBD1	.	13	CASSIGQGAEQYF	TGCGCCAGCAGCATCGGACAGGGGGCCGAGCAGTACTTC
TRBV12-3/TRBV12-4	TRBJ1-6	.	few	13	CASRYTGNSPLHF	TGTGCCAGCAGGTATACTGGGAATTCACCCCTCCACTTT
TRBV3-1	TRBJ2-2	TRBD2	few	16	CASSRASGANTGELFF	TGTGCCAGCAGCCGGGCTAGCGGCGCGAACACCGGGGAGCTGTTTTTT